The source of this T cell receptor beta chain is a study of T cell changes during pregnancy in multiple sclerosis. The CDR3 is made up of 14 amino acids. V lost 5 bases to trimming and J lost 5 bases, with 12 bases between them. Germline CDR1 and CDR2: SGHVS and FNYEAQ. Using immunoSEQ multiplex PCR, the repertoire was profiled, and TCRdb retains in-frame clones only, with some absent. The sample includes roughly 30,000 clones, roughly nine tenths of them seen just once. The clonotype comes from a female donor with multiple sclerosis, enrolled in a pregnancy study. The chain has TRBV7-6 and TRBJ2-2; D possibly corresponds to TRBD2 (5 bases). The specimen comprised CD8+ T cells from peripheral blood mononuclear cells, sampled in the second trimester of pregnancy. The CDR3 sequence is CASSPRTLTGELFF. The CDR3 DNA reads TGTGCCAGCAGCCCCCGGACTCTAACCGGGGAGCTGTTTTTT.